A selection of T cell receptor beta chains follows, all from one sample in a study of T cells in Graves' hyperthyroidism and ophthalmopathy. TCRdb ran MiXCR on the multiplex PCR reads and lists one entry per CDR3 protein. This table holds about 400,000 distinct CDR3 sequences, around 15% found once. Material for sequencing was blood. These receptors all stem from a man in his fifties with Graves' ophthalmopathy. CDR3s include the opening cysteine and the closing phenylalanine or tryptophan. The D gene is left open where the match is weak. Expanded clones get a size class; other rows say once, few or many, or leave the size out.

TGTGCCAGCAGGGAAGCGGGAGCCACCCACAATGAGCAGTTCTTC CASREAGATHNEQFF many TRBJ2-1 TRBD2 TRBV7-8
TGTGCCAGCAGTTTAAGTAGGGCATCAGGTGGCTACACCTTC CASSLSRASGGYTF NA TRBJ1-2 NA TRBV12-3/TRBV12-4
TGTGCCAGCAGCCCTCGGGACAGTTCAGGCGAGCAGTACTTC CASSPRDSSGEQYF many TRBJ2-7 TRBD1 TRBV7-8
TGTGCCAGCAGCGCCGGGGCTAGCGGTGCTAATGAGCAGTTCTTC CASSAGASGANEQFF many TRBJ2-1 TRBD2 TRBV9
TGTGCCAGCAGCTTAGATAGCGGGACCTACAATGAGCAGTTCTTC CASSLDSGTYNEQFF many TRBJ2-1 TRBD2 TRBV7-6
TGCAGTGCTAGAAACGTAGCGGGAGCGAATGCAAATACGCAGTATTTT CSARNVAGANANTQYF many TRBJ2-3 TRBD2 TRBV20-1
TGTGCCAGCAGTCGGCATAGGGCGTACGAGCAGTACTTC CASSRHRAYEQYF many TRBJ2-7 NA TRBV28
TGTGCCAGCAGCCAATTTAACGGACTAGCGGGAGTTGGGACCGGGGAGCTGTTTTTT CASSQFNGLAGVGTGELFF few TRBJ2-2 TRBD2 TRBV4-2
TGTGCCTGGGGTCCGGCGGGGCGGGGAAACATTCAGTACTTC CAWGPAGRGNIQYF few TRBJ2-4 NA TRBV30
TGCAGTGCTACTTTAGAGGGGGGACTAGCGGAACAGGACCCAGATACGCAGTATTTT CSATLEGGLAEQDPDTQYF many TRBJ2-3 TRBD2 TRBV20-1
TGTGCCAGCAGCGTAGGTGTGGGAGGGCCTCTAGATACGCAGTATTTT CASSVGVGGPLDTQYF NA TRBJ2-3 TRBD2 TRBV9
TGTGCCAGCAGCTCCGCGGCGGGGGGCGGCCACCTGGAAGGTGAAGCTTTCTTT CASSSAAGGGHLEGEAFF NA TRBJ1-1 NA TRBV7-9
TGTGCCACCAGTGATTTCCGGGGACAGGGGGCGCGAGAGACCCAGTACTTC CATSDFRGQGARETQYF few TRBJ2-5 TRBD1 TRBV24-1
TGTGCCAGCACCGAGGGGCTAGCGAACTCCTACGAGCAGTACTTC CASTEGLANSYEQYF many TRBJ2-7 NA TRBV11-2
TGTGCCAGCAGCTTATTTATAGGGAAATACAATGAGCAGTTCTTC CASSLFIGKYNEQFF NA TRBJ2-1 NA TRBV7-3
TGCGCCAGCAGCTTGGGTAGGGGGCGTGAAGTTAATGAGCAGTTCTTC CASSLGRGREVNEQFF many TRBJ2-1 TRBD1 TRBV5-1
TGCAGTGCTAGATCCAACAGGGGGTCATATGGCTACACCTTC CSARSNRGSYGYTF many TRBJ1-2 TRBD1 TRBV20-1
TGTGCCAGCAGCAGACAGACCGTTTCCTACGAGCAGTACTTC CASSRQTVSYEQYF many TRBJ2-7 NA TRBV2
TGCGCCAGCAGCACGGGACAGGGAAACACCGGGGAGCTGTTTTTT CASSTGQGNTGELFF many TRBJ2-2 TRBD1 TRBV5-1
TGTGCCAGTCCTCTCGGACAGGGCTATGATACGCAGTATTTT CASPLGQGYDTQYF many TRBJ2-3 TRBD1 TRBV6-1
TGTGCCAGCAGAGACACAGGGTCCCCACAAGAGACCCAGTACTTC CASRDTGSPQETQYF many TRBJ2-5 NA TRBV6-1
TGTGCCATCAGTGATACGGGTCCCGACCATGAGCAGTTCTTC CAISDTGPDHEQFF NA TRBJ2-1 NA TRBV10-3
TGCAGTGCTAGACTCCGGGGACGCACAGATACGCAGTATTTT CSARLRGRTDTQYF NA TRBJ2-3 NA TRBV20-1
TGTGCCAGCAGCCAAGATTTCTACAATGAGCAGTTCTTC CASSQDFYNEQFF many TRBJ2-1 NA TRBV3-1
TGTGCCAGCAGTCACAGGGGCGGCACAGATACGCAGTATTTT CASSHRGGTDTQYF many TRBJ2-3 TRBD1 TRBV28
TGTGCCACCAGTGAAGGAAGCGGGAGGGAGACCCAGTACTTC CATSEGSGRETQYF NA TRBJ2-5 TRBD2 TRBV24-1
TGTGCCAGCAGCTTAATAACTAGCGGCACAGATACGCAGTATTTT CASSLITSGTDTQYF many TRBJ2-3 TRBD2 TRBV11-2
TGTGCCAGCAGCTTAGGGAGTGGAAACACCATATATTTT CASSLGSGNTIYF many TRBJ1-3 NA TRBV7-9
TGTGCCTGGAGTGGTCTAGGGGGAATCTACGAGCAGTACTTC CAWSGLGGIYEQYF many TRBJ2-7 NA TRBV30
TGCAGCGCCACACCAATGGAGCGGGAGCAGGGAGAGACCCAGTACTTC CSATPMEREQGETQYF many TRBJ2-5 TRBD2 TRBV29-1
TGTGCCAGCAGCTTGACTAGCGGGAGGGCCCTAAGAGAGACCCAGTACTTC CASSLTSGRALRETQYF many TRBJ2-5 TRBD2 TRBV7-3
TGTGCCAGCACCACCCCCCGGGGCCTGGGGACTGAAGCTTTCTTT CASTTPRGLGTEAFF many TRBJ1-1 NA TRBV12-3/TRBV12-4
TGTGCCAGCTCACCACCGGGACTAGCGGGGACCAGTGGAGATACGCAGTATTTT CASSPPGLAGTSGDTQYF many TRBJ2-3 TRBD2 TRBV18
TGTGCCACCAGTGATCGGTCCGGGACTGCGGGTCGAAATGAGCAGTTCTTC CATSDRSGTAGRNEQFF NA TRBJ2-1 NA TRBV24-1
TGTGCCAGCGCGCTACAGGGGGGGATCGGGCCCCAGCATTTT CASALQGGIGPQHF few TRBJ1-5 TRBD1 TRBV6-1
TGTGCCAGCAGAGTGGACAGGTCCTACGAGCAGTACTTC CASRVDRSYEQYF many TRBJ2-7 TRBD1 TRBV2
TGTGCCAGCAGTAGCCGGGGGTTCGAGTCACCCCTCCACTTT CASSSRGFESPLHF many TRBJ1-6 NA TRBV2
TGTGCCAGCTCACCCTGGACTAGCGGGAGACAAAACATTCAGTACTTC CASSPWTSGRQNIQYF NA TRBJ2-4 TRBD2 TRBV18
TGTGCCAGCAGACACGGACAGGCGAACCCCTACGAGCAGTACTTC CASRHGQANPYEQYF many TRBJ2-7 TRBD1 TRBV12-3/TRBV12-4
TGTGCCAGCAGCCCCAGGGCTGCAGGGAAGGGCGAGCAGTACTTC CASSPRAAGKGEQYF many TRBJ2-7 NA TRBV7-9
TGCGCCAGCAGCGGCGGGGGGGAGCCGGAGGGCTACACCTTC CASSGGGEPEGYTF few TRBJ1-2 NA TRBV5-1
TGTGCCAGTAGTACGCAACCGGGACAGGGGTACGAGCAGTACTTC CASSTQPGQGYEQYF NA TRBJ2-7 TRBD1 TRBV19
TGTGCCAGCAGCGCGACCCGCTATGGCTACACCTTC CASSATRYGYTF many TRBJ1-2 NA TRBV9
TGTGCCAGCAGCTTAGGTGGGAGCTCCTACGAGCAGTACTTC CASSLGGSSYEQYF many TRBJ2-7 NA TRBV13
TGTGCCAGCACCCGCGGGACGATGGGTTTCTTT CASTRGTMGFF NA TRBJ1-1 NA TRBV6-1
TGTGCCAGCAGTCAAACCGGGACAGGGCTATCAGATACGCAGTATTTT CASSQTGTGLSDTQYF many TRBJ2-3 TRBD1 TRBV6-2/TRBV6-3
TGTGCCAGCAGCTTCCCGGGACAGGGTACCTACGAGCAGTACTTC CASSFPGQGTYEQYF many TRBJ2-7 TRBD1 TRBV7-9
TGTGCCAGCGGTTACGGGTCTAGCGGGAACAACAATGAGCAGTTCTTC CASGYGSSGNNNEQFF NA TRBJ2-1 TRBD2 TRBV6-5
TGCGCCAGCAGCTTGGCAGGGGCGGAAGTCGGGGAGCTGTTTTTT CASSLAGAEVGELFF many TRBJ2-2 NA TRBV5-1
TGTGCCAGCAGCGCGGCCACCCGGGCCATGAACACTGAAGCTTTCTTT CASSAATRAMNTEAFF few TRBJ1-1 NA TRBV9